A selection of T cell receptor beta chains follows, all from one sample in a study of shared T cell receptors in the human thymus. The protocol was immunoSEQ multiplex PCR, while the TCRdb copy is restricted to in-frame clones and leaves out a portion. The data contain 600,000 to 900,000 clones, approximately 85% of them singletons. This sample was also put to use in a study of human thymus T cells.

The sequencing input was thymocytes. The receptors shown here come from a girl less than two years old with a congenital heart defect. The CDR3 runs from the conserved cysteine through the conserved F or W. D genes are given only for firm matches. Where a row states a size, it is once, few, many or the class of an expanded clone; other rows omit it.

j_gene,v_gene,abundance,d_gene,CDR3aa,CDR3nt
TRBJ2-2,TRBV6-5,NA,NA,CASKRALTNTGELFF,TGTGCCAGTAAGCGGGCCCTAACTAACACCGGGGAGCTGTTTTTT
TRBJ2-7,TRBV7-2,few,NA,CASSLRGQCSYEQYF,TGTGCCAGCAGCTTGAGAGGACAGTGCTCCTACGAGCAGTACTTC
TRBJ2-3,TRBV13,NA,TRBD2,CASSPPLWGLEGDTQYF,TGTGCCAGCAGCCCCCCATTATGGGGACTAGAGGGAGATACGCAGTATTTT
TRBJ2-4,TRBV5-1,few,NA,CASSAGLAKNIQYF,TGCGCCAGCAGCGCGGGACTAGCCAAAAACATTCAGTACTTC
TRBJ1-1,TRBV5-4,NA,NA,CASRLKARRDTEAFF,TGTGCCAGCAGGTTGAAAGCACGCCGGGACACTGAAGCTTTCTTT
TRBJ1-1,TRBV28,NA,NA,CASSYLPWNTEAFF,TGTGCCAGCAGCTACCTCCCGTGGAACACTGAAGCTTTCTTT
TRBJ2-3,TRBV6-4,NA,NA,CASSDSGRDSTDTQYF,TGTGCCAGCAGTGATAGTGGCAGGGACTCCACAGATACGCAGTATTTT
TRBJ1-6,TRBV5-1,NA,TRBD1,CASSLDRGTGNSPLHF,TGCGCCAGCAGCTTGGATCGGGGGACAGGGAATTCACCCCTCCACTTT
TRBJ1-1,TRBV25-1,NA,TRBD1,CASSEVRTGATEAFF,TGTGCCAGCAGTGAGGTGAGGACAGGGGCGACTGAAGCTTTCTTT
TRBJ1-1,TRBV10-3,once,NA,CAISHLVNTEAFF,TGTGCCATCAGCCATCTAGTGAACACTGAAGCTTTCTTT
TRBJ1-5,TRBV28,NA,TRBD1,CASSPEFRQGEVEQPQHF,TGTGCCAGCAGTCCAGAATTTCGACAGGGGGAGGTGGAACAGCCCCAGCATTTT
TRBJ1-2,TRBV5-1,NA,TRBD1,CASSFGQEKGYTF,TGCGCCAGCAGCTTTGGACAGGAGAAGGGCTACACCTTC
TRBJ1-6,TRBV5-8,once,TRBD1,CASSLRGRNSPLHF,TGTGCCAGCAGCTTGAGGGGGCGTAATTCACCCCTCCACTTT
TRBJ2-3,TRBV2,NA,NA,CASSEADRPRGADTQYF,TGTGCCAGCAGTGAAGCGGACCGCCCCCGGGGAGCAGATACGCAGTATTTT
TRBJ1-1,TRBV7-9,NA,NA,CASSNWTAQLNTEAFF,TGTGCCAGCAGCAACTGGACAGCCCAGCTGAACACTGAAGCTTTCTTT
TRBJ1-5,TRBV6-6,NA,NA,CASSTPREAYQPQHF,TGTGCCAGCAGTACCCCGAGGGAAGCATATCAGCCCCAGCATTTT
TRBJ2-7,TRBV7-9,once,NA,CASSNSSPFSYEQYF,TGTGCCAGCAGTAATAGTAGCCCCTTCTCCTACGAGCAGTACTTC
TRBJ1-5,TRBV6-1,once,NA,CASSRSVYSNQPQHF,TGTGCCAGCAGCCGCAGTGTATATAGCAATCAGCCCCAGCATTTT
TRBJ1-2,TRBV5-5,NA,TRBD1,CASRNGGGHPLNYGYTF,TGTGCCAGCAGAAACGGAGGGGGCCACCCCCTTAACTATGGCTACACCTTC
TRBJ2-2,TRBV6-6,NA,TRBD1,CASSYGGQKYSGELFF,TGTGCCAGCAGTTACGGGGGACAGAAATATTCCGGGGAGCTGTTTTTT
TRBJ1-5,TRBV5-1,NA,TRBD1,CASSLGTGFNQPQHF,TGCGCCAGCAGCTTGGGGACAGGGTTCAATCAGCCCCAGCATTTT
TRBJ1-2,TRBV27,NA,TRBD1,CASRRQGAFGYTF,TGTGCCAGCAGACGACAGGGGGCCTTTGGCTACACCTTC
TRBJ2-5,TRBV5-4,NA,NA,CASSPVVPREETQYF,TGTGCCAGCAGCCCCGTGGTCCCGCGGGAAGAGACCCAGTACTTC
TRBJ1-1,TRBV18,NA,NA,CASSPGTEAFF,TGTGCCAGCTCACCCGGCACTGAAGCTTTCTTT
TRBJ2-7,TRBV11-2,NA,TRBD1,CASSGGQGRSYEQYF,TGTGCCAGCAGCGGGGGACAGGGAAGATCCTACGAGCAGTACTTC
TRBJ1-5,TRBV4-1,NA,NA,CASSHSAGNDNQPQHF,TGCGCCAGCAGCCACTCTGCGGGAAACGACAATCAGCCCCAGCATTTT
TRBJ2-3,TRBV5-6,NA,TRBD2,CASSIGLAEWVIPDTQYF,TGTGCCAGCAGTATAGGACTAGCTGAGTGGGTGATCCCAGATACGCAGTATTTT
TRBJ1-6,TRBV12-5,NA,NA,CASGLVGGVVNPDSSYNSPLHF,TGTGCTAGTGGTTTGGTAGGGGGGGTGGTCAATCCCGATAGCTCCTATAATTCACCCCTCCACTTT
TRBJ2-5,TRBV6-5,NA,TRBD2,CASSPTSGEGTQYF,TGTGCCAGCAGTCCGACTAGCGGGGAGGGGACCCAGTACTTC
TRBJ1-1,TRBV7-9,few,TRBD1,CASSTRETGENTEAFF,TGTGCCAGCAGCACCCGGGAGACAGGGGAGAACACTGAAGCTTTCTTT
TRBJ1-3,TRBV28,NA,NA,CASSPSGRGISGNTIYF,TGTGCCAGCAGTCCGTCGGGACGGGGGATCTCTGGAAACACCATATATTTT
TRBJ1-3,TRBV19,NA,TRBD1,CASSPDRVSGNTIYF,TGTGCCAGTAGTCCTGACAGGGTGTCTGGAAACACCATATATTTT
TRBJ2-7,TRBV5-6,NA,NA,CASSSGGPYEQYF,TGTGCCAGCAGCTCGGGGGGCCCCTACGAGCAGTACTTC
TRBJ1-2,TRBV2,NA,NA,CASSEEGWGYTF,TGTGCCAGCAGTGAGGAGGGCTGGGGCTACACCTTC
TRBJ2-3,TRBV2,NA,NA,CASRGGTDVLDTQYF,TGTGCCAGCAGAGGAGGAACCGATGTGCTGGATACGCAGTATTTT
TRBJ1-3,TRBV28,NA,NA,CASSFGGNTIYF,TGTGCCAGCAGTTTTGGGGGGAACACCATATATTTT
TRBJ2-1,TRBV4-3,NA,NA,CASSQDPPAAGPPYNEQFF,TGCGCCAGCAGCCAAGATCCTCCGGCGGCGGGGCCCCCCTACAATGAGCAGTTCTTC
TRBJ2-1,TRBV9,NA,TRBD2,CASSVGGGAYNEQFF,TGTGCCAGCAGCGTGGGCGGGGGGGCCTACAATGAGCAGTTCTTC
TRBJ1-1,TRBV5-1,NA,NA,CASSSDSMNTEAFF,TGCGCCAGCAGCTCGGACAGCATGAACACTGAAGCTTTCTTT
TRBJ2-7,TRBV14,NA,NA,CASSQGPLEERPREQYF,TGTGCCAGCAGCCAAGGTCCTTTGGAGGAGCGCCCCAGGGAGCAGTACTTC
TRBJ2-3,TRBV7-3,NA,TRBD2,CASSKGGGAADTQYF,TGTGCCAGCAGCAAAGGCGGGGGGGCCGCAGATACGCAGTATTTT
TRBJ1-1,TRBV5-5,few,NA,CASSLVVNTEAFF,TGTGCCAGCAGCTTGGTCGTGAACACTGAAGCTTTCTTT
TRBJ1-1,TRBV5-1,NA,NA,CASRQVNTEAFF,TGCGCCAGCCGGCAGGTGAACACTGAAGCCTTCTTT
TRBJ2-3,TRBV12-5,NA,NA,CASGLPRSTDTQYF,TGTGCTAGTGGTTTGCCCCGTAGCACAGATACGCAGTATTTT
TRBJ1-3,TRBV30,NA,NA,CAWSYTSLGPKGNTIYF,TGTGCCTGGAGTTACACCTCCCTAGGCCCAAAGGGAAACACCATATATTTT
TRBJ1-2,TRBV19,NA,NA,CASSAPTRTNYGYTF,TGTGCCAGTAGTGCCCCGACAAGAACTAACTATGGCTACACCTTC